This T cell receptor (beta chain) was identified during a study of T cells after yellow fever vaccination. TCRdb re-called the 5' RACE reads with MiXCR, one entry per CDR3 protein. The data show a few hundred thousand distinct CDR3 sequences, around 8.1% seen once. The CDR3 extends over 13 amino acids. The V gene's germline CDR1 is KGHSH and CDR2 LQKENI. The germline V and J ends were trimmed by 4 bases and 5 bases, with 11 bases remaining between them. The TCR sequence derives from a man aged 18-30 years who received the YFV17D yellow fever vaccine. V gene TRBV18 combines with J gene TRBJ2-5, with D possibly being TRBD1 (6 bases). This material consisted of PBMCs, taken roughly seven weeks after the first yellow fever vaccination. The CDR3 DNA reads as TGTGCCAGCTCACGTAACAGGGAGGAGACCCAGTACTTC. Protein product: CASSRNREETQYF. The whole variable domain, filled in from reference TRBV18 and TRBJ2-5, reads NAGVMQNPRHLVRRRGQEARLRCSPMKGHSHVYWYRQLPEEGLKFMVYLQKENIIDESGMPKERFSAEFPKEGPSILRIQQVVRGDSAAYFCASSRNREETQYFGPGTRLLVL.